The 10 T cell receptor beta chains listed next were all sequenced from one sample in a study of identifying expanded T cells in peripheral blood. Some clones are missing from TCRdb's copy, which holds only in-frame ones; the method was immunoSEQ multiplex PCR. Here the sample spans about 85,000 clones, about 89% being singletons. Input material: blood. The receptor set was obtained from a person aged 18 to 70 in good health.

The chain combines TRBV6-1 with TRBJ2-3, with TRBD2 matching over 8 bases. The germline gives CDR1 MNHNS, CDR2 SASEGT. The CDR3 is 14 amino acids. V trimming: 6 bases; J trimming: 4 bases; junction bases outside the gene matches: 6. CDR3: CASSVGLASDTQYF. For the CDR3, the DNA is TGTGCCAGCAGCGTTGGACTAGCCTCAGATACGCAGTATTTT.

J is TRBJ2-7 and V is TRBV19, with D perhaps TRBD1 (5 bases). In germline, CDR1 is LNHDA, CDR2 SQIVND (reference sequence). The V end was cut by 6 bases, the J end by 1 base, with 13 bases between. CDR3 length: 14 residues. The CDR3 loop reads CASRRQTDSYEQYF. For the CDR3, the DNA is TGTGCCAGTAGACGACAGACCGATTCCTACGAGCAGTACTTC.

The V call is TRBV5-6, the J call TRBJ2-5; D unclear. Deletions cut 4 bases from V and 7 bases from J, with 8 bases between. The length of the CDR3 is 11 residues. CDR1 and CDR2 (germline): SGHDT, YYEEEE. The CDR3 loop reads CASSTVGTQYF. In DNA, the CDR3 is TGTGCCAGCAGCACCGTAGGGACCCAGTACTTC.

The chain combines TRBV11-2 with TRBJ1-6; D not resolved. Germline assignment: CDR1 SGHAT and CDR2 FQNNGV. This CDR3 spans 15 amino acids. The V and J ends lost 7 bases and 7 bases respectively, with 17 bases between them. In DNA, the CDR3 is TGTGCCAGCACCCTACAAGGCCTGTTGAATTCACCCCTCCACTTT. Protein sequence: CASTLQGLLNSPLHF.

The V gene is TRBV20-1, the J gene TRBJ2-7, with D maybe TRBD2 (6 bases). This CDR3 comprises 11 residues. V lost 6 bases to trimming and J lost 3 bases, with 9 bases between them. The germline gives CDR1 DFQATT, CDR2 SNEGSKA (reference sequence). The CDR3 sequence: CSARRDYEQYF. The CDR3 region has the DNA TGCAGTGCCCGGCGGGACTACGAGCAGTACTTC.

This clone is a singleton in its sample. This chain uses TRBV2 with TRBJ1-1, with D perhaps TRBD1 (6 bases). The CDR3 is 14 residues long. V gave up 6 bases and J gave up 5 bases, with 16 bases separating them. Germline assignment: CDR1 SNHLY and CDR2 FYNNEI. CDR3 DNA sequence: TGTGCCAGCAGACAAAGGGGGGGGAATACTGAAGCTTTCTTT. Its protein product is CASRQRGGNTEAFF.

V gene TRBV9 combines with J gene TRBJ2-3; D call uncertain. Trimming left V 0 bases short and J 0 bases short, with 8 bases between. This CDR3 is built from 15 residues. Germline CDR1 reads SGDLS; CDR2 reads YYNGEE. The CDR3 reads CASSVGWQSTDTQYF. The CDR3 bases are TGTGCCAGCAGCGTAGGTTGGCAGAGCACAGATACGCAGTATTTT.

This clone has only one observation. V usage is TRBV25-1 and J usage is TRBJ2-4; D not certain. This CDR3 contains 14 residues. Per the germline V gene, CDR1 is MGHDK and CDR2 is SYGVNS. Trimming cost V 1 base and J 6 bases, with 10 bases left between them. The CDR3: CASSESGRLNIQYF. In nucleotides, the CDR3 is TGTGCCAGCAGTGAATCGGGCAGACTAAACATTCAGTACTTC.

J is TRBJ1-1 and V is TRBV10-2; D not resolved. V lost 6 bases and J 1 base, leaving 9 bases between the germline ends. In germline, CDR1 is WSHSY, CDR2 SAAADI. The CDR3 loop spans 13 amino acids. The CDR3 protein is CASRATENTEAFF. The CDR3 nucleotides are TGCGCCAGCAGGGCAACAGAGAACACTGAAGCTTTCTTT.

The gene calls are TRBV11-2 and TRBJ1-3, with TRBD1 identical over 9 bases. This CDR3 has 18 amino acids. Germline CDR1 SGHAT, CDR2 FQNNGV. The J segment lost 0 bases and the V segment lost 5 bases, leaving 11 bases of the junction unmatched. DNA of the CDR3: TGTGCCAGCAGCCTGAGGACAGGGGACTCTTTCTCTGGAAACACCATATATTTT. Its protein is CASSLRTGDSFSGNTIYF.